Below are 2 T cell receptor beta chains sequenced from a single sample in a study of kidney transplant recipient with SARS-CoV-2 infection. From the reads, TCRdb called clonotypes with MiXCR, one entry per CDR3 protein. The repertoire consists of approximately 250,000 distinct CDR3 sequences, with about 28% occurring once and the leading ten covering around 6.8%. The material sequenced was a blood sample, taken at baseline and between days 110 and 120 from a kidney transplant recipient. These receptors were taken from a male patient aged 25-45 years who had COVID-19 and was a kidney transplant recipient. Some T cells may possibly be graft donor cells.

This clonotype was counted many times. The gene calls are TRBV11-2 and TRBJ1-2; D not certain. V was cut by 5 bases and J by 4 bases, with 23 bases left in between. The germline V gene encodes CDR1 SGHAT and CDR2 FQNNGV. The CDR3 runs 17 residues. CDR3 sequence: CASSLLITSRKTYGYTF. The CDR3 nucleotides read TGTGCCAGCAGCCTACTAATAACAAGCAGAAAGACCTATGGCTACACCTTC. The variable domain in full, with the rest retrieved from reference TRBV11-2 and TRBJ1-2, is EAGVAQSPRYKIIEKRQSVAFWCNPISGHATLYWYQQILGQGPKLLIQFQNNGVVDDSQLPKDRFSAERLKGVDSTLKIQPAKLEDSAVYLCASSLLITSRKTYGYTFGSGTRLTVV.

A note on this clonotype: One end of the junction is discordant with germline, which a read error may explain. The J gene is TRBJ2-5, the V gene TRBV3-1; D ambiguous. CDR3 size: 17 residues. Germline CDR1 reads LGHDT; CDR2 reads YNNKEL (reference sequence). This CDR3 is CASSAFYPISFSEIQYF. As DNA, the CDR3 is TGTGCCAGCAGCGCTTTCTATCCCATTTCTTTCTCTGAGATCCAGTATTTC.